The sequence of this T cell receptor beta chain was determined in a study of T cell responses to AZD1222 COVID-19 vaccine. Study-level points and caveats: Nearly half of the spike-specific TCRs reportedly recognize variant regions that carry no mutations. Baseline seropositivity occurred in only a handful of AZD1222 recipients. Spike-specific TCR repertoires showed rising breadth and depth after two AZD1222 doses.

The table came from immunoSEQ multiplex PCR; TCRdb's copy has only in-frame clones and leaves some out. The sample lists 200,000 to 250,000 clones, just over 90% seen once, with about 1% in the top ten. Comments on this clone: Its cognate antigen is unknown.

CDR3 length: 15 residues. V lost 4 bases to trimming and J lost 2 bases, with 13 bases between them. The germline CDR1 and CDR2 sequences are MGHRA and YSYEKL. The TCR was taken from an adult in good health. The chain joins TRBV4-1 to TRBJ2-3; D remains ambiguous. The input for sequencing was peripheral blood, taken on day 0 of MenACWY control vaccination. The DNA of the CDR3 is TGCGCCAGCAGCCGGGCAACTGGCAACACAGATACGCAGTATTTT. Protein: CASSRATGNTDTQYF.